In its sample, the clone carrying this T cell receptor (beta chain) was seen a few times. CDR3 length: 15 amino acids. Germline trimming cut 5 bases from V and 1 base from J; bases unmatched to any gene: 6. TCRdb passed the 5' RACE reads through MiXCR, listing each CDR3 protein once. The data contain roughly 470,000 distinct CDR3 sequences, roughly an eighth of them seen just once; the ten biggest clones take up approximately 1%. This sample is drawn from a study of identical twins. These records were also assigned to another study, of yellow fever vaccine responses in identical twins.

The sequenced sample was CD4+ T cells sorted from blood. The sequence derives from a woman between 18 and 29 years old in good health. The V call is TRBV12-3 or TRBV12-4, the J call TRBJ1-1; TRBD1 matches at 8 bases. CDR3 nucleotides: TGTGCCAGCAGTCCCCGGACAGGGAAGAACACTGAAGCTTTCTTT. Translated: CASSPRTGKNTEAFF.